The source of this T cell receptor (beta chain) is a study of T cells after yellow fever vaccination. Broader study findings: Of the clonotypes, a small share occurred in both CD4 and CD8 compartments. Sorted repertoires could include abundant contaminating clonotypes from bulk cells. Primary-vaccination clones mostly resurfaced post-booster (about 95% CD4, roughly 90% CD8).

Germline V gives CDR1 SGHRS, CDR2 YFSETQ. The CDR3 consists of 15 residues. V shed 4 bases, J shed 5 bases, and the junction held 5 bases outside the gene matches. On this clonotype: Its antigen is not known. It may be a read error: a sequence one base away is much more abundant.

In TCRdb, the 5' RACE reads were re-called with MiXCR into one record per CDR3 protein. Of roughly 110,000 distinct CDR3 sequences listed, roughly 8.9% are singletons. The receptor was derived from a young man who received the YFV17D yellow fever vaccine. The chain carries TRBV5-1 and TRBJ2-5; the match to TRBD2 covers 13 bases. The sample was CD8+ T cells sorted from PBMCs, taken 45 days after the yellow fever booster vaccination. CDR3 nucleotide sequence: TGCGCCAGCAGCATAGGACTAGCGGGAGATGAGACCCAGTACTTC. This sequence encodes CASSIGLAGDETQYF. Looking up the rest from reference TRBV5-1 and TRBJ2-5 gives the full variable domain: KAGVTQTPRYLIKTRGQQVTLSCSPISGHRSVSWYQQTPGQGLQFLFEYFSETQRNKGNFPGRFSGRQFSNSRSEMNVSTLELGDSALYLCASSIGLAGDETQYFGPGTRLLVL.